The entry that follows covers one T cell receptor beta chain sequence. TCR beta VDJ and CDR3 profiling used genomic DNA as template. TCRdb redid the calling of the reads with MiXCR, one entry per CDR3 protein. The sample yields about 120,000 distinct CDR3 sequences, over 30% seen once. Patients who underwent sequencing had shown CD8+CD57+ cell expansion by flow cytometry. The data were taken from a study of CD8+CD57+ T cells in acquired aplastic anemia. Per the germline V gene, CDR1 is SQVTM and CDR2 is ANQGSEA. With V trimmed by 7 bases and J by 5 bases, 7 bases remained unmatched. The CDR3 length is 13 residues.

The chain has TRBV29-1 and TRBJ2-7; 11 bases align to TRBD1. This receptor was taken from a human donor with aplastic anemia. Sequenced sample: sorted CD4+, CD8+, or CD8+CD57+ T cells (not recorded which) from PBMCs. CDR3 region: CSATGQGAHEQYF. The CDR3 region has the DNA TGCAGCGCCACCGGACAGGGGGCCCACGAGCAGTACTTC.